This T cell receptor (beta chain) was captured by sequencing in a study of metastatic and nonmetastatic thyroid tumors. Study-wide context: The authors compared repertoires across blood and tumor or nodule tissue from malignant and benign thyroid patients.

No patient had received any treatment before thyroid surgery. Study-wide findings and caveats: Benign nodules reportedly had significantly lower TCR beta diversity than malignant thyroid tumors in blood and tumor.

This clone was counted at least ten times. No antigen is known for it. Through MiXCR, TCRdb re-clonotyped the PCR reads. Here the sample spans roughly 14,000 clones, roughly 25% being singletons. This CDR3 has 14 residues. The germline CDR1 and CDR2 sequences are SGHRS and YFSETQ. V was clipped by 3 bases and J by 3 bases, with 13 bases between them. Specimen: tumor tissue. The TCR sequence derives from a female donor with papillary thyroid cancer or a benign thyroid nodule (not recorded which). Some clones in this sample may be carry-over from other donors' samples. The chain is built from TRBV5-1 and TRBJ2-7; D remains ambiguous. This CDR3 reads CASSSDSLGYEQYF. The CDR3 DNA is TGCGCCAGCAGCTCAGATTCTTTAGGCTACGAGCAGTACTTC.